This T cell receptor beta chain was identified in a study of T cell repertoires in cytomegalovirus infection. TCRdb reanalysed the reads using MiXCR and keeps one entry per CDR3 protein. The data hold 200,000 to 300,000 distinct CDR3 sequences, with 8% to 9.5% observed a single time. This clonotype was counted only a few times. The CDR3 contains 16 residues. CDR1 is SGHTA, CDR2 FQGNSA, per germline. V was pared by 5 bases and J by 1 base, with 3 bases of the junction left unmatched. The clonotype originates from a human donor in good health (CMV status not recorded). Some clones in this sample may be carry-over from other donors' samples. The sequencing input was PBMCs. The chain employs TRBV7-2 and TRBJ2-2; 11 nucleotides match TRBD2. The CDR3 DNA reads as TGTGCCAGCAGCATAACTAGCGGGGGGAACACCGGGGAGCTGTTTTTT. It yields the protein CASSITSGGNTGELFF. Drawing the rest from reference TRBV7-2 and TRBJ2-2, the complete variable domain is GAGVSQSPSNKVTEKGKDVELRCDPISGHTALYWYRQSLGQGLEFLIYFQGNSAPDKSGLPSDRFSAERTGGSVSTLTIQRTQQEDSAVYLCASSITSGGNTGELFFGEGSRLTVL.